These T cell receptor beta chains were read from a single sample in a study of blood T cell repertoires in COVID-19. Repertoires were generated with immunoSEQ multiplex PCR, while TCRdb's copy carries only in-frame clones and drops some. The table has 150,000 to 160,000 clones, around 87% seen once. The sample taken for sequencing was peripheral blood. The receptors shown here come from a middle-aged woman with acute or convalescent COVID-19. The CDR3 runs from the conserved cysteine through the conserved F or W. The D gene is left open where the match is weak. Not all rows give a size; the values are once, few, many and, for expanded clones, a class.

D gene: TRBD1
J gene: TRBJ2-7
V gene: TRBV29-1
clone size: once
CDR3 DNA: TGCAGCGTTGGTCTGGGCAGGGGGCTCGACGAGCAGTACTTC
CDR3 protein: CSVGLGRGLDEQYF

D gene: TRBD1
J gene: TRBJ2-2
V gene: TRBV28
clone size: NA
CDR3 DNA: TGTGCCAGCAGTCCGGGACAGGGGACTCACGGGGAGCTGTTTTTT
CDR3 protein: CASSPGQGTHGELFF

D gene: NA
J gene: TRBJ2-1
V gene: TRBV5-1
clone size: NA
CDR3 DNA: TGCGCCAGCAGCTTGGTCCGGTTGGATGAGCAGTTCTTC
CDR3 protein: CASSLVRLDEQFF

D gene: NA
J gene: TRBJ1-4
V gene: TRBV6-1
clone size: NA
CDR3 DNA: TGTGCCAGCAGTGAATGGGGAGCAGCGGCTAATGAAAAACTGTTTTTT
CDR3 protein: CASSEWGAAANEKLFF

D gene: TRBD2
J gene: TRBJ2-3
V gene: TRBV9
clone size: NA
CDR3 DNA: TGTGCCAGCAGCGTAGCCGGAACTAGCGGCACAGATACGCAGTATTTT
CDR3 protein: CASSVAGTSGTDTQYF

D gene: TRBD2
J gene: TRBJ2-1
V gene: TRBV10-3
clone size: NA
CDR3 DNA: TGTGCCATCAGTGAGTCATCAGCGGGGAACTACAATGAGCAGTTCTTC
CDR3 protein: CAISESSAGNYNEQFF

D gene: NA
J gene: TRBJ2-1
V gene: TRBV10-1
clone size: NA
CDR3 DNA: TGCGCCAGTCTGTACAATGAGCAGTTCTTC
CDR3 protein: CASLYNEQFF

D gene: NA
J gene: TRBJ2-7
V gene: TRBV4-2
clone size: NA
CDR3 DNA: TGTGCCAGCAGCCAATTAACGGGCGAGCAGTACTTC
CDR3 protein: CASSQLTGEQYF

D gene: TRBD2
J gene: TRBJ2-7
V gene: TRBV28
clone size: few
CDR3 DNA: TGTGCCAGCAGTACGGTTTGGCCAGAGACTAGCGGGAGTCTCCTGTACGAGCAGTACTTC
CDR3 protein: CASSTVWPETSGSLLYEQYF

D gene: NA
J gene: TRBJ1-1
V gene: TRBV5-6
clone size: once
CDR3 DNA: TGTGCCAGCAGCTTGTGGGGACAAGAGATTAACACTGAAGCTTTCTTT
CDR3 protein: CASSLWGQEINTEAFF

D gene: TRBD1
J gene: TRBJ1-5
V gene: TRBV6-1
clone size: NA
CDR3 DNA: TGTGCCAGCAGTGAACGACAGGGTGGGTCTCAGCCCCAGCATTTT
CDR3 protein: CASSERQGGSQPQHF

D gene: NA
J gene: TRBJ2-7
V gene: TRBV7-6
clone size: NA
CDR3 DNA: TGTGCCAGCAGCTCCCAACAGGGCTACGAGCAGTACTTC
CDR3 protein: CASSSQQGYEQYF

D gene: TRBD1
J gene: TRBJ2-1
V gene: TRBV11-2
clone size: once
CDR3 DNA: TGTGCCACCCGACAGGGGGAAGGGGAGGATGAGCAGTTCTTC
CDR3 protein: CATRQGEGEDEQFF

D gene: TRBD2
J gene: TRBJ2-7
V gene: TRBV27
clone size: few
CDR3 DNA: TGTGCCAGCAGTTTTACTGGACTAGACTACTACGAGCAGTACTTC
CDR3 protein: CASSFTGLDYYEQYF

D gene: TRBD1
J gene: TRBJ2-3
V gene: TRBV13
clone size: NA
CDR3 DNA: TGTGCCAGCAGCTTGGACCTAGGACAGGGGGCGTTGGATACGCAGTATTTT
CDR3 protein: CASSLDLGQGALDTQYF

D gene: NA
J gene: TRBJ2-7
V gene: TRBV2
clone size: NA
CDR3 DNA: TGTGCCAGCAGTGTCAACAGGGTATTCTACGAGCAGTACTTC
CDR3 protein: CASSVNRVFYEQYF

D gene: NA
J gene: TRBJ2-3
V gene: TRBV2
clone size: NA
CDR3 DNA: TGTGCCAGCAGTGACAGCGCGGGGCAAAGCACAGATACGCAGTATTTT
CDR3 protein: CASSDSAGQSTDTQYF

D gene: NA
J gene: TRBJ2-7
V gene: TRBV5-1
clone size: NA
CDR3 DNA: TGCGCCAGCAGCCCCTCTTGGTCGGGGGACTACGAGCAGTACTTC
CDR3 protein: CASSPSWSGDYEQYF

D gene: NA
J gene: TRBJ1-6
V gene: TRBV5-4
clone size: NA
CDR3 DNA: TGTGCCAGCAGCTTGGGTCTGAGCAATTCACCCCTCCACTTT
CDR3 protein: CASSLGLSNSPLHF

D gene: NA
J gene: TRBJ2-3
V gene: TRBV9
clone size: NA
CDR3 DNA: TGTGCCAGCAGCGTCGAGGGGGGGCTGGGCACAGATACGCAGTATTTT
CDR3 protein: CASSVEGGLGTDTQYF

D gene: NA
J gene: TRBJ2-3
V gene: TRBV7-3
clone size: NA
CDR3 DNA: TGTGCCAGCAGCTTAGGGGCAGGCACGGATACGCAGTATTTT
CDR3 protein: CASSLGAGTDTQYF

D gene: TRBD1
J gene: TRBJ2-2
V gene: TRBV19
clone size: once
CDR3 DNA: TGTGCCAGTAAGAGAGGGACAGCGCCTATGAAGATGTTTTTT
CDR3 protein: CASKRGTAPMKMFF

D gene: NA
J gene: TRBJ2-3
V gene: TRBV19
clone size: NA
CDR3 DNA: TGTGCCAGTAGTATAGGGGCAGGGGGCACAGATACGCAGTATTTT
CDR3 protein: CASSIGAGGTDTQYF

D gene: NA
J gene: TRBJ1-1
V gene: TRBV9
clone size: NA
CDR3 DNA: TGTGCCAGCAGCGTAGGACAGCATAACACTGAAGCTTTCTTT
CDR3 protein: CASSVGQHNTEAFF

D gene: TRBD2
J gene: TRBJ2-7
V gene: TRBV10-3
clone size: NA
CDR3 DNA: TGTGCCACGAGGACTAGCGGGGGGGAATACGAGCAGTACTTC
CDR3 protein: CATRTSGGEYEQYF

D gene: TRBD2
J gene: TRBJ2-1
V gene: TRBV5-1
clone size: NA
CDR3 DNA: TGCGCCAGCAGCTTGCGGCTAGCGGGGCTCAATGAGCAGTTCTTC
CDR3 protein: CASSLRLAGLNEQFF

D gene: TRBD1
J gene: TRBJ2-6
V gene: TRBV5-1
clone size: NA
CDR3 DNA: TGCGCCAGCAGCTCCGGGACAGGTGAAACTGGGGCCAACGTCCTGACTTTC
CDR3 protein: CASSSGTGETGANVLTF

D gene: TRBD1
J gene: TRBJ1-1
V gene: TRBV27
clone size: NA
CDR3 DNA: TGTGCCAGCAGTACCAGACAGGGTCATGAAGCTTTCTTT
CDR3 protein: CASSTRQGHEAFF

D gene: NA
J gene: TRBJ2-3
V gene: TRBV11-3
clone size: NA
CDR3 DNA: TGTGCCAGCAGCTTGGAGAGCACAGATACGCAGTATTTT
CDR3 protein: CASSLESTDTQYF

D gene: TRBD1
J gene: TRBJ2-1
V gene: TRBV24-1
clone size: NA
CDR3 DNA: TGTGCCACCAGTGAACAGGGTGGGACAGGGGGGGACAATGAGCAGTTCTTC
CDR3 protein: CATSEQGGTGGDNEQFF

D gene: NA
J gene: TRBJ1-3
V gene: TRBV21-1
clone size: NA
CDR3 DNA: TGTGCCAGCAGCAAAGGGGATTCGGAGGGGCTTCCAAAAAATTCCTCTGGAAACACCATATATTTT
CDR3 protein: CASSKGDSEGLPKNSSGNTIYF